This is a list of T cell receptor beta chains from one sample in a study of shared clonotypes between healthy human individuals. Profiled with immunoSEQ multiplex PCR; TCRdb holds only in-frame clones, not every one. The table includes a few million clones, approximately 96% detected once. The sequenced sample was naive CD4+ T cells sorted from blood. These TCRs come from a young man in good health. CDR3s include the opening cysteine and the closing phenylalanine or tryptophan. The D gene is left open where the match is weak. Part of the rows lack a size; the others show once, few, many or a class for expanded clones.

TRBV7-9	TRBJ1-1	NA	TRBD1	TGTGCCAGCAGCGGGGACAGGTTGAACACTGAAGCTTTCTTT	CASSGDRLNTEAFF
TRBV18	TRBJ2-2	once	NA	TGTGCCAGCTCACCTTCACCCGGTTCAGGCGGGGAGCTGTTTTTT	CASSPSPGSGGELFF
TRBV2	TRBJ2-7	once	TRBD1	TGTGCCAGCAGTTCACGGACAGGGGAGTACGAGCAGTACTTC	CASSSRTGEYEQYF
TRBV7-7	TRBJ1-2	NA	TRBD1	TGTGCTAGCAGCTCGGACAGGGAACCAAGCTACACCTTC	CASSSDREPSYTF
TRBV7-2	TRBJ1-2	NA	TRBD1	TGTGCCAGCAGCCCCCGCGGCGGCTGGCAGGGGGCGTATGGCTACACCTTC	CASSPRGGWQGAYGYTF
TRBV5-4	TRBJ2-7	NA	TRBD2	TGTGCCAGCAGCTTGCCGGGAGGACTTACATACGAGCAGTACTTC	CASSLPGGLTYEQYF
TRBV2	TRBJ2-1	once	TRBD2	TGTGCCAGCAGACGAACCGGGACTAGCGGGAACAATGAGCAGTTCTTC	CASRRTGTSGNNEQFF
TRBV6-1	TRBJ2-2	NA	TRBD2	TGTGCCAGCCGGCTAGCGGGCCTCACCGGGGAGCTGTTTTTT	CASRLAGLTGELFF
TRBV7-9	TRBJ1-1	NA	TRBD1	TGTGCCAGCAAGACAGGGGGAGTAATGAACACTGAAGCTTTCTTT	CASKTGGVMNTEAFF
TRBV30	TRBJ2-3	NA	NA	TGTGCCTGGAGTGTAAGCCCCCTACTGATATCAGATACGCAGTATTTT	CAWSVSPLLISDTQYF